Below are 29 T cell receptor beta chains sequenced from a single sample in a study of blood T cells in healthy people across ages. Primers used in a second PCR of roughly 6 to 12 cycles were a sample-barcoded 5' primer and a J-beta primer mix. Each CDR3 protein is one row after TCRdb ran MiXCR on the 5' RACE reads. The data hold 1,300,000 or so distinct CDR3 sequences, with 59% observed a single time. The sequencing sample was made of blood. These TCRs come from a man aged 18 to 30 in good health.

The chain carries TRBV9 and TRBJ2-6; 9 bases fit TRBD1. The junction had 4 bases not matched to a gene; V was cut back by 4 bases and J by 2 bases. The V gene's germline CDR1 is SGDLS and CDR2 YYNGEE. The CDR3 runs 16 residues. CDR3 region: CASSTGTGTGANVLTF. CDR3 DNA sequence: TGTGCCAGCAGCACCGGGACAGGGACTGGGGCCAACGTCCTGACTTTC.

V is TRBV20-1 and J is TRBJ2-1; a weak D match, TRBD2 (5 bases). The ends were cut back, 3 bases at V and 6 bases at J, with 12 bases in the middle. Germline loops: CDR1 DFQATT, CDR2 SNEGSKA (reference sequence). The CDR3 contains 13 residues. Here the CDR3 reads CSASPGNTNEQFF. CDR3 DNA sequence: TGCAGTGCTAGCCCGGGAAACACCAATGAGCAGTTCTTC.

The V and J genes are TRBV29-1 and TRBJ2-5; 8 bases agree with TRBD2. The CDR3 spans 14 residues. Germline lookup yields CDR1 SQVTM and CDR2 ANQGSEA. Trimming cost V 3 bases and J 0 bases; bases outside gene matches: 3. The CDR3 nucleotides read TGCAGCGTTGATGGGCGGGGGGACCAAGAGACCCAGTACTTC. Its translation: CSVDGRGDQETQYF.

This clonotype was detected a few times. The chain carries TRBV12-3 or TRBV12-4 and TRBJ2-1, with TRBD2 matching 9 bases. Unmatched junction bases numbered 7, after V lost 4 bases and J lost 9 bases. CDR3 length equals 14 residues. CDR3 coding DNA: TGTGCCAGCAGTTCCGGACTAGCGAAGGGTGAGCAGTTCTTC. Translation gives CASSSGLAKGEQFF.

In this sample, this clonotype turned up once. The rearrangement links TRBV9 to TRBJ1-2; D is undetermined. Trimming took 3 bases from V and 9 from J, leaving 15 bases between them. CDR3 length equals 13 residues. Germline CDR1 is SGDLS and CDR2 is YYNGEE. The CDR3 sequence is CASSAPSPISYTF. The CDR3, as DNA: TGTGCCAGCAGCGCCCCCTCCCCTATTAGCTACACCTTC.

The J gene is TRBJ2-4, the V gene TRBV11-2; TRBD1 might be the D (5 bases). The V and J ends lost 2 bases and 0 bases respectively, with 14 bases between them. The CDR3 is made up of 17 amino acids. Germline V gene data show CDR1 as SGHAT and CDR2 as FQNNGV. This CDR3 reads CASSLNGRVLAKNIQYF. The CDR3 region has the DNA TGTGCCAGCAGCTTAAATGGCAGGGTTTTAGCCAAAAACATTCAGTACTTC.

The chain uses TRBV5-1 and TRBJ2-1; D not certain. The V end lost 0 bases, the J end lost 10 bases, and 20 bases lay between the germline ends. The CDR3 consists of 16 residues. CDR1 is SGHRS, CDR2 YFSETQ, per germline. The CDR3 DNA reads as TGCGCCAGCAGCTTGGAAAACGGGCCTCCGGTGGCGGAGCAGTTCTTC. Translation: CASSLENGPPVAEQFF.

The rearrangement uses TRBV4-1 and TRBJ2-7; no reliable D call. Trimming removed 5 bases at V and 4 bases at J, with 12 bases between. Germline V gives CDR1 MGHRA, CDR2 YSYEKL. This CDR3 has 13 amino acids. Written as DNA, the CDR3 is TGCGCCAGCAGCGAAAGAGTAGAGTACGAGCAGTACTTC. Its translation: CASSERVEYEQYF.

V gene TRBV12-3 or TRBV12-4 combines with J gene TRBJ1-2, with TRBD1 as a possible D gene (6 bases). The CDR3 has 16 amino acids. V was trimmed by 1 base and J by 9 bases, leaving 21 bases between them. The CDR3 protein is CASSLEGGRGLMSYTF. In DNA, the CDR3 is TGTGCCAGCAGTTTAGAGGGGGGCCGTGGTTTAATGAGCTACACCTTC.

The CDR3 loop is CSAQLAPSTDTQYF. CDR3 DNA: TGCAGTGCCCAACTAGCGCCTAGCACAGATACGCAGTATTTT. The J gene is TRBJ2-3, the V gene TRBV20-1; 7 bases are a match to TRBD2. Germline lookup yields CDR1 DFQATT and CDR2 SNEGSKA (reference sequence). The CDR3 has 14 amino acids. Trimming took 6 bases from V and 0 from J; bases not matched to a gene: 6.

Only a few counts were recorded for this clonotype. This chain uses TRBV9 with TRBJ2-3; 7 nucleotides align to TRBD1. CDR1 is SGDLS and CDR2 is YYNGEE in the germline V gene. J gave up 1 base and V 3 bases, and 5 bases lay outside the gene matches. The CDR3 has 15 amino acids. The CDR3 sequence is CASSGSGTGTDTQYF. The CDR3 DNA is TGTGCCAGCAGCGGCTCCGGGACAGGCACAGATACGCAGTATTTT.

CDR3 sequence: CSARSVGGASTDTQYF. In DNA form, the CDR3 reads TGCAGTGCTAGGTCTGTGGGCGGAGCTAGCACAGATACGCAGTATTTT. The chain joins TRBV20-1 to TRBJ2-3; D is unclear. V lost 3 bases to trimming and J lost 0 bases, with 16 bases between them. The CDR3 is 16 residues long. Per the germline V gene, CDR1 is DFQATT and CDR2 is SNEGSKA (reference sequence).

The CDR3 here is CASSKTGGTQETQYF. Here the CDR3 DNA reads TGTGCCAGCAGTAAAACCGGCGGGACACAAGAGACCCAGTACTTC. The genes are TRBV6-5 and TRBJ2-5, with D perhaps assigned TRBD1 or TRBD2 (6 bases each). Germline V CDR1 and CDR2: MNHEY, SVGAGI. V was cut by 5 bases and J by 2 bases, with 15 bases left in between. There are 15 residues in the CDR3.

This clonotype was detected only a few times. V is TRBV7-8 and J is TRBJ2-5, with 15 bases identical to TRBD2. Per germline, CDR1 SGHVS and CDR2 FQNEAQ. The CDR3 sequence is 16 residues long. J lost 4 bases, V lost 4 bases, and 4 bases had no gene match. CDR3 nucleotides: TGTGCCAGCAGCTCAGGGACTAGCGGGGGGCGAGAGACCCAGTACTTC. As protein: CASSSGTSGGRETQYF.

This rearrangement joins TRBV4-1 to TRBJ2-1; 14 positions match TRBD2. The CDR3 runs to 17 residues. V shed 5 bases, J shed 7 bases, and the junction held 10 bases outside the gene matches. CDR1 is MGHRA, CDR2 YSYEKL, per germline. In DNA form, the CDR3 reads TGCGCCAGCAGCTCCCCGACTAGCGGGAGGGGAAGGAATGAGCAGTTCTTC. Its protein product is CASSSPTSGRGRNEQFF.

This clonotype was seen more than once but under ten times. The rearrangement links TRBV27 to TRBJ2-4; D tentatively fits TRBD1 or TRBD2 (6 bases each). The CDR3 runs 15 residues. V lost 6 bases, J lost 1 base, and 13 bases lay in between. Germline CDR1 MNHEY, CDR2 SMNVEV (reference sequence). The CDR3 DNA reads as TGTGCCAGCAGCATCCAAGGGGGGGCCAAAAACATTCAGTACTTC. Translating it yields CASSIQGGAKNIQYF.

Points on this clonotype: A junction boundary mismatches the germline segment, possibly from a read error. The chain employs TRBV5-5 and TRBJ2-7, with TRBD1 as a possible D gene (5 bases). The V gene's germline CDR1 is SGHKS and CDR2 YYEKEE (reference sequence). This CDR3 region has 13 residues. CDR3 sequence (DNA): TGTGCCAACAGCTTACAGGAGACCTACGAGCAGTACTTC. It specifies CANSLQETYEQYF.

This clonotype occurred a few times. The genes are TRBV29-1 and TRBJ2-1; TRBD2 agrees at 10 bases. V shed 6 bases, J shed 0 bases, and the junction held 5 bases outside the gene matches. CDR3 length: 15 residues. From germline, CDR1 is SQVTM and CDR2 ANQGSEA. CDR3 DNA sequence: TGCAGCGTCACGGGACTAGCGTCCTCCTACAATGAGCAGTTCTTC. It is translated as CSVTGLASSYNEQFF.

This clonotype was observed at least ten times. This chain links TRBV7-2 with TRBJ2-5, with a tentative D call TRBD2 (5 bases). Trimming shortened V by 8 bases and J by 0 bases, and 19 bases separated the two germline ends. The germline gives CDR1 SGHTA, CDR2 FQGNSA. There are 16 residues in the CDR3. CDR3 in amino acids: CASRSQSGPYQETQYF. The CDR3 DNA reads as TGTGCCAGCCGCTCCCAGAGCGGACCGTACCAAGAGACCCAGTACTTC.

Points on this clonotype: The germline gene is not matched at one end of the junction; a read error may be the cause. The chain couples TRBV10-3 to TRBJ2-4; D call uncertain. Judging by the DNA end, TRBJ2-7 fits better; the J call may be wrong. Looked up from germline, CDR1 is ENHRY and CDR2 is SYGVKD. This CDR3 is 14 amino acids long. CDR3 sequence (DNA): TGTGCCACCAGTGTGGAAGAAGATGACTACGAGCAGTACTTC. Its protein product is CATSVEEDDYEQYF.

This clonotype was detected only a few times. The chain is built from TRBV12-3 or TRBV12-4 and TRBJ2-1, with D possibly being TRBD2 (5 bases). The CDR3 covers 15 residues. Deletions cut 2 bases from V and 4 bases from J, with 12 bases between. The CDR3 nucleotides read TGTGCCAGCAGTTTACTAGCAGACCTATACAATGAGCAGTTCTTC. Protein: CASSLLADLYNEQFF.

The chain is built from TRBV9 and TRBJ1-4, with D unclear. The CDR3 length is 15 residues. The germline V and J ends were trimmed by 0 bases and 13 bases, with 19 bases remaining between them. Germline-derived CDR1 and CDR2 are SGDLS and YYNGEE. CDR3 amino acids: CASSVDPSSDQRLFF. Written as DNA, the CDR3 is TGTGCCAGCAGCGTAGATCCATCATCCGATCAGCGACTGTTTTTT.

The chain has TRBV29-1 and TRBJ2-1; 11 nucleotides align to TRBD2. Trimming at V came to 0 bases and at J to 0 bases, leaving 16 bases not matched to a gene. Germline-derived CDR1 and CDR2 are SQVTM and ANQGSEA. The CDR3 loop spans 21 amino acids. The CDR3 here is CSVEDTLTSGSPTSSYNEQFF. The CDR3 bases are TGCAGCGTTGAAGATACCCTTACTAGCGGGAGTCCCACAAGCTCCTACAATGAGCAGTTCTTC.

This clonotype was recorded only once. V is TRBV27 and J is TRBJ1-2; 7 nucleotides align to TRBD1. J gave up 5 bases and V 0 bases, and 9 bases lay outside the gene matches. CDR3 length equals 16 residues. Germline V gives CDR1 MNHEY, CDR2 SMNVEV (reference sequence). CDR3 amino acids: CASSLSGGETLYGYTF. CDR3 nucleotides: TGTGCCAGCAGTTTATCAGGGGGCGAAACTCTTTATGGCTACACCTTC.

V and J are TRBV7-2 and TRBJ2-7; weak D call: TRBD1 (5 bases). Germline V gene data show CDR1 as SGHTA and CDR2 as FQGNSA. The CDR3 loop spans 15 amino acids. V lost 5 bases to trimming and J lost 0 bases, with 14 bases between them. As DNA, the CDR3 is TGTGCCAGCAGCCCATCTGCAGGGCTCTCCTACGAGCAGTACTTC. It specifies CASSPSAGLSYEQYF.

This chain joins TRBV2 and TRBJ2-1; 11 nucleotides agree with TRBD1. The germline V gene encodes CDR1 SNHLY and CDR2 FYNNEI. The V and J ends lost 0 bases and 2 bases, in that order; junction bases with no gene match: 3. The CDR3 totals 17 residues. The CDR3 spells CASSEADRGPTYNEQFF. The CDR3 DNA reads as TGTGCCAGCAGTGAAGCGGACAGGGGGCCAACCTACAATGAGCAGTTCTTC.

The CDR3 region is CASSPGQGEEETQYF. CDR3 in DNA: TGTGCCAGCTCACCGGGGCAGGGGGAGGAAGAGACCCAGTACTTC. The chain carries TRBV18 and TRBJ2-5; a possible D gene is TRBD1 (7 bases). This CDR3 is 15 amino acids long. The germline gives CDR1 KGHSH, CDR2 LQKENI. Between the trimmed V and J ends, which lost 3 bases and 3 bases, there was a span of 14 bases.

J is TRBJ1-1 and V is TRBV12-3 or TRBV12-4, with a weak D call TRBD1 (6 bases). Trimming left V 7 bases short and J 3 bases short, with 15 bases between. This CDR3 contains 14 residues. The CDR3 DNA follows: TGTGCCAGCACCAGGTGGGGGCCGGACACTGAAGCTTTCTTT. As protein: CASTRWGPDTEAFF.

The V call is TRBV2, the J call TRBJ2-7; D ambiguous. Germline loops: CDR1 SNHLY, CDR2 FYNNEI. There are 15 residues in the CDR3. Trimming removed 1 base from V and 0 bases from J, with 10 bases in between. CDR3 amino acids: CASSEGLKSSYEQYF. For the CDR3, the DNA is TGTGCCAGCAGTGAAGGACTCAAGAGCTCCTACGAGCAGTACTTC. Complete variable domain (other parts from reference TRBV2 and TRBJ2-7): EPEVTQTPSHQVTQMGQEVILRCVPISNHLYFYWYRQILGQKVEFLVSFYNNEISEKSEIFDDQFSVERPDGSNFTLKIRSTKLEDSAMYFCASSEGLKSSYEQYFGPGTRLTVT.